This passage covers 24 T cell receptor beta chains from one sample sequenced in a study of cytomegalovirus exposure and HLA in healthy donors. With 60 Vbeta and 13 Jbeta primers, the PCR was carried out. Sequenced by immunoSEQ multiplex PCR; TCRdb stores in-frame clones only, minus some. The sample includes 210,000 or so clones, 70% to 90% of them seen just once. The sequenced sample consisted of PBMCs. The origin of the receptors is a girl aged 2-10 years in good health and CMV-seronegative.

CDR3 DNA sequence: TGCGCCAGCAGAGACGGAGATGGCGGTGAAGCTTTCTTT. This encodes CASRDGDGGEAFF. The rearrangement links TRBV5-1 to TRBJ1-1, with no clear D. V was trimmed by 5 bases and J by 7 bases, leaving 15 bases between them. CDR3 length: 13 amino acids. Germline CDR1 is SGHRS and CDR2 is YFSETQ.

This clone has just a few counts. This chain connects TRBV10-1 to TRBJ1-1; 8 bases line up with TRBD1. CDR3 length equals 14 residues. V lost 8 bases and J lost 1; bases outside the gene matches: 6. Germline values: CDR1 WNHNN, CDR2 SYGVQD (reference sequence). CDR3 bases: TGCGCCAGCCGGGGCCAGGGGGCGAACACTGAAGCTTTCTTT. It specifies CASRGQGANTEAFF.

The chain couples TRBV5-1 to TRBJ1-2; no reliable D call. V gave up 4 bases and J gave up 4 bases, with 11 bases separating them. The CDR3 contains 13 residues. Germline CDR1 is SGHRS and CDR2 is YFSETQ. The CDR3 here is CASSLRSGYGYTF. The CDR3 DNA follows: TGCGCCAGCAGCCTGCGATCGGGCTATGGCTACACCTTC.

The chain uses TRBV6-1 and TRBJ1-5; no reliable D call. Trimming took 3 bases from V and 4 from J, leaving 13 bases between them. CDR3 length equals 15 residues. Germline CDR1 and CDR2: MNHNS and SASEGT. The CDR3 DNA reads TGTGCCAGCAGTGAGGGAGCAGGTTGGAATCAGCCCCAGCATTTT. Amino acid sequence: CASSEGAGWNQPQHF.

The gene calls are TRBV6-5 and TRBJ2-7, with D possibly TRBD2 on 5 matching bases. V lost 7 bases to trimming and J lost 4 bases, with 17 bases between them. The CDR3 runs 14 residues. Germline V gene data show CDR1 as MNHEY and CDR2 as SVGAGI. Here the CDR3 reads CASTVAGNSYEQYF. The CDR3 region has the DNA TGTGCCAGCACCGTAGCCGGGAATTCTTACGAGCAGTACTTC.

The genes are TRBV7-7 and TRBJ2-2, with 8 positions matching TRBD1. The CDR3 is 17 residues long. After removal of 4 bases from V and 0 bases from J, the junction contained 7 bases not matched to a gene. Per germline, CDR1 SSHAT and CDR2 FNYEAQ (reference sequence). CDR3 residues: CASSSRQGSPNTGELFF. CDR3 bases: TGTGCCAGCAGCTCACGACAGGGGAGCCCGAACACCGGGGAGCTGTTTTTT.

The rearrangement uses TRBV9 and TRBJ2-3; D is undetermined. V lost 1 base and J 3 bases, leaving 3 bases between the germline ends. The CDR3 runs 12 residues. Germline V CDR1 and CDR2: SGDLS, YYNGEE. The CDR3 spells CASSVQTDTQYF. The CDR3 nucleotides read TGTGCCAGCAGCGTACAAACAGATACGCAGTATTTT.

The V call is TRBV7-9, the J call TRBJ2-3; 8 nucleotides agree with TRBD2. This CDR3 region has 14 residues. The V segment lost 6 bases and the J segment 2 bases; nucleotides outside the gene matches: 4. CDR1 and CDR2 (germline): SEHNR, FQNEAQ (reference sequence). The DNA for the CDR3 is TGTGCCAGCAGTTCGGGGGGGTCCACAGATACGCAGTATTTT. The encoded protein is CASSSGGSTDTQYF.

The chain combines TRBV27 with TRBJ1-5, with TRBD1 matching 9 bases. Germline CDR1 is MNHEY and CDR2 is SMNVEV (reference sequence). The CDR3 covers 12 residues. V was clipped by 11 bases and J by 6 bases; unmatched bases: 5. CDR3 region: CAPTGGRQPQHF. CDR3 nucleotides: TGTGCCCCCACAGGGGGCCGTCAGCCCCAGCATTTT.

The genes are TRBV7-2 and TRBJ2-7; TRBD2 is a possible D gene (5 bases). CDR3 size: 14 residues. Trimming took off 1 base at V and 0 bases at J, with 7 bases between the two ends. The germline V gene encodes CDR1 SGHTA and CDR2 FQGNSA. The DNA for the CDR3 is TGTGCCAGCAGCTTAGGGGGAGACTCCTACGAGCAGTACTTC. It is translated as CASSLGGDSYEQYF.

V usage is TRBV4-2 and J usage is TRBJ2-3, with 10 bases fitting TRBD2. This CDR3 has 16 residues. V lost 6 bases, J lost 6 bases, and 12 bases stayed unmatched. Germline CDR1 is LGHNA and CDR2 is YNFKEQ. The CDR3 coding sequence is TGTGCCAGCAGATATCTAGCGGGGGCTCTCGGGGATACGCAGTATTTT. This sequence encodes CASRYLAGALGDTQYF.

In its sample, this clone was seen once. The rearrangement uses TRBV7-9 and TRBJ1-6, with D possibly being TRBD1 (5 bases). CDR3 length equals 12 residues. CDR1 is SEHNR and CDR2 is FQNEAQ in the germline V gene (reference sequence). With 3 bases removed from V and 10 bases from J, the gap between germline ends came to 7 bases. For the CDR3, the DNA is TGTGCCAGCAGCTTTCCAGGGTCACCCCTCCACTTT. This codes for CASSFPGSPLHF.

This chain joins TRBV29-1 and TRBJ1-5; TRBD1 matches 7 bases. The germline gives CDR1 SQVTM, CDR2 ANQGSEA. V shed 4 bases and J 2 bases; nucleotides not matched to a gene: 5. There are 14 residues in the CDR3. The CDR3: CSVATGARNQPQHF. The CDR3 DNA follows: TGCAGCGTTGCTACAGGGGCCCGCAATCAGCCCCAGCATTTT. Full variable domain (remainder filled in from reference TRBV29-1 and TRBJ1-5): SAVISQKPSRDICQRGTSLTIQCQVDSQVTMMFWYRQQPGQSLTLIATANQGSEATYESGFVIDKFPISRPNLTFSTLTVSNMSPEDSSIYLCSVATGARNQPQHFGDGTRLSIL.

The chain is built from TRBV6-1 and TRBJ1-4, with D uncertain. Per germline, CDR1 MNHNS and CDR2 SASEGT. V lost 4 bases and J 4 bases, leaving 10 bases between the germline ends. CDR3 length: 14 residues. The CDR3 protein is CASSVTTNNEKLFF. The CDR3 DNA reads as TGTGCCAGCAGTGTCACAACTAATAATGAAAAACTGTTTTTT.

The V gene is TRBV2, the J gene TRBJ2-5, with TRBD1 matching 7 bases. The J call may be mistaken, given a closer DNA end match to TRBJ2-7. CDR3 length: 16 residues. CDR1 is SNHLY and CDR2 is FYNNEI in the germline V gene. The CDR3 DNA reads TGTGCCAGCAGTGCGGTGAGAGGGGGCCGGACCTACGAGCAGTACTTC. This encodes CASSAVRGGRTYEQYF.

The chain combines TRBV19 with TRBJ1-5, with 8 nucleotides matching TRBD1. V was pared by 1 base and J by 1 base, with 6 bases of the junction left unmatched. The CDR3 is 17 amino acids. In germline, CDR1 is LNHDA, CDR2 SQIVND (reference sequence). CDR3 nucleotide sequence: TGTGCCAGTAGTATAGGCGCGCAGGGGGCCAGCAATCAGCCCCAGCATTTT. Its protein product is CASSIGAQGASNQPQHF.

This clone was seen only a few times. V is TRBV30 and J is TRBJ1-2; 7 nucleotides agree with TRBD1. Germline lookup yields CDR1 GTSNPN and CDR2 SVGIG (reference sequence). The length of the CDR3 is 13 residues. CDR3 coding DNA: TGTGCTGCCGGAGGGGGCCAGCCCAATGGCTACACCTTC. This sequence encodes CAAGGGQPNGYTF.

The CDR3 region is CSAQKSSSDTQYF. In nucleotides, the CDR3 is TGCAGCGCCCAAAAATCTAGTTCAGATACGCAGTATTTT. J is TRBJ2-3 and V is TRBV29-1; D unresolved. The germline V and J ends were trimmed by 7 bases and 4 bases, with 15 bases remaining between them. The CDR3 has 13 amino acids. Germline CDR1 SQVTM, CDR2 ANQGSEA.

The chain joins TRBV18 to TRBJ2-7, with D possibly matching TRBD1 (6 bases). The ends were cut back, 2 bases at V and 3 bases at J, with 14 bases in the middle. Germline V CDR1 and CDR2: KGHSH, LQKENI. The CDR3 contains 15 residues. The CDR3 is CASSPVQGAFYEQYF. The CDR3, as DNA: TGTGCCAGCTCACCAGTACAGGGCGCCTTCTACGAGCAGTACTTC.

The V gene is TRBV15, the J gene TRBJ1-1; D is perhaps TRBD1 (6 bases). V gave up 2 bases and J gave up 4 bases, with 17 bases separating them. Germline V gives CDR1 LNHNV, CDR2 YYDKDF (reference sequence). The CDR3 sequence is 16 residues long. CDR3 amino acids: CATSRNLGRGATEAFF. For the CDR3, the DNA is TGTGCCACCAGCAGAAACCTCGGCCGGGGGGCCACTGAAGCTTTCTTT.

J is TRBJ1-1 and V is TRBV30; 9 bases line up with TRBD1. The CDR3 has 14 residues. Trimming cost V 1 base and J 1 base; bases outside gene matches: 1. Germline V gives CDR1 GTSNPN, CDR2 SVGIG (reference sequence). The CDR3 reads CAWSGTGENTEAFF. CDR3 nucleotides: TGTGCCTGGAGTGGGACAGGGGAGAACACTGAAGCTTTCTTT.

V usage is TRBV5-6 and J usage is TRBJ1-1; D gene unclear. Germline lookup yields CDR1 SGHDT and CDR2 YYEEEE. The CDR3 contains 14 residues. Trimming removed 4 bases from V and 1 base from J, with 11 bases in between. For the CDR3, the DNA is TGTGCCAGCAGCCCCCCGGGTCGGAACACTGAAGCTTTCTTT. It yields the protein CASSPPGRNTEAFF.

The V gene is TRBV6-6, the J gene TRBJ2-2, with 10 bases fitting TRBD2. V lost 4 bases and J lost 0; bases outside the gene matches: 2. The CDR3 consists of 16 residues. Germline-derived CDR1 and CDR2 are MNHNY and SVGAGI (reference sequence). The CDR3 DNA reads TGTGCCAGCAGTTTCACTAGCGGGGCGAACACCGGGGAGCTGTTTTTT. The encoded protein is CASSFTSGANTGELFF.

DNA for the CDR3: TGTGCCACCAGCAGAGATCTAACCCGCAATCAGCCCCAGCATTTT. This gives the protein CATSRDLTRNQPQHF. The rearrangement joins TRBV15 to TRBJ1-5; D is unclear. Germline CDR1 LNHNV, CDR2 YYDKDF (reference sequence). The V end was cut by 0 bases, the J end by 2 bases, with 8 bases between. CDR3 length: 15 amino acids.